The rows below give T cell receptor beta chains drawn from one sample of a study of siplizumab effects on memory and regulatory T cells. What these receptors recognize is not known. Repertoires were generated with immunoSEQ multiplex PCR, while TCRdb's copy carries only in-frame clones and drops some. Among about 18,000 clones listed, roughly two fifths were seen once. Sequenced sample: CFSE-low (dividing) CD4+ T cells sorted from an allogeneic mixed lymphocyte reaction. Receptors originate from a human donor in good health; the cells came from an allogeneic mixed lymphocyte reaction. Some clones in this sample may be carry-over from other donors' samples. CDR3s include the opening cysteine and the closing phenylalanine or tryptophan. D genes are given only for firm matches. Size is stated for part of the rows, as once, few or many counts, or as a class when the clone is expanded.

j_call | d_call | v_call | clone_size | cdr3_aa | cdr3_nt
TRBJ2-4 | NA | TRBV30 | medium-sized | CAWSQGLAKNIQYF | TGTGCCTGGAGTCAGGGCCTAGCCAAAAACATTCAGTACTTC
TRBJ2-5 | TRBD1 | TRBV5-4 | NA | CASSPPLDRVGETQYF | TGTGCCAGCAGCCCACCCCTAGACAGGGTAGGCGAGACCCAGTACTTC
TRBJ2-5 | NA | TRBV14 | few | CASSQFGDRYQETQYF | TGTGCCAGCAGCCAATTTGGCGATAGGTACCAAGAGACCCAGTACTTC
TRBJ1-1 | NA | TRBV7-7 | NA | CASSLKENTEAFF | TGTGCCAGCAGCTTAAAGGAGAACACTGAAGCTTTCTTT
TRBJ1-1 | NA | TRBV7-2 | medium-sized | CASSFTPGRTEAFF | TGTGCCAGCAGCTTTACCCCGGGGCGGACTGAAGCTTTCTTT
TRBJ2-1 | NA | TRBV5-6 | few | CASSLLLYNEQFF | TGTGCCAGCAGCTTGCTGCTATACAATGAGCAGTTCTTC
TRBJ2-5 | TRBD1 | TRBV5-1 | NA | CASSGRDRETQYF | TGCGCCAGCAGCGGCCGGGACAGGGAGACCCAGTACTTC
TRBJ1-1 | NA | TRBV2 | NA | CASSELDGKFTEAFF | TGTGCCAGCAGTGAGCTGGATGGGAAGTTCACTGAAGCTTTCTTT
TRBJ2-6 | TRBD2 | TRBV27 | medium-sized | CASSLTRLAVRANVLTF | TGTGCCAGCAGTTTAACTCGGCTAGCGGTTAGGGCCAACGTCCTGACTTTC
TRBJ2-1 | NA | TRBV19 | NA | CASRRGRPPANEQFF | TGTGCCAGTAGAAGGGGGAGGCCGCCCGCCAATGAGCAGTTCTTC
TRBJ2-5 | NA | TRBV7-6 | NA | CASSLERGSETQYF | TGTGCCAGCAGCTTAGAAAGAGGGAGCGAGACCCAGTACTTC
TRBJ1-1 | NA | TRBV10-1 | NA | CASSESVVNTEAFF | TGCGCCAGCAGTGAAAGTGTCGTGAACACTGAAGCTTTCTTT
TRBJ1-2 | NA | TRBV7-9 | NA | CASSLSGARNYGYTF | TGTGCCAGCAGCTTGAGTGGGGCCCGAAACTATGGCTACACCTTC
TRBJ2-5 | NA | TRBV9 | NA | CASSVVGGQETQYF | TGTGCCAGCAGCGTAGTAGGGGGACAAGAGACCCAGTACTTC
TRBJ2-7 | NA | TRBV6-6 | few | CASQSRLPPYEQYF | TGTGCCAGCCAAAGTCGACTCCCACCCTACGAGCAGTACTTC
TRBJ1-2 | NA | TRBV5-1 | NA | CASSLWMGAKNGYTF | TGCGCCAGCAGCTTGTGGATGGGGGCGAAGAATGGCTACACCTTC
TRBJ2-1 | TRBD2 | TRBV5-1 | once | CASSSEHQLSGSSYNEQFF | TGCGCCAGCAGCTCGGAACACCAATTAAGCGGGAGCTCCTACAATGAGCAGTTCTTC
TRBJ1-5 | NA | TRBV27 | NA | CASSFLGDSNQPQHF | TGTGCCAGCAGTTTCTTGGGGGACAGCAATCAGCCCCAGCATTTT
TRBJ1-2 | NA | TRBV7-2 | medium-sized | CASSLDQGMDGYTF | TGTGCCAGCAGCTTAGATCAGGGAATGGACGGCTACACCTTC